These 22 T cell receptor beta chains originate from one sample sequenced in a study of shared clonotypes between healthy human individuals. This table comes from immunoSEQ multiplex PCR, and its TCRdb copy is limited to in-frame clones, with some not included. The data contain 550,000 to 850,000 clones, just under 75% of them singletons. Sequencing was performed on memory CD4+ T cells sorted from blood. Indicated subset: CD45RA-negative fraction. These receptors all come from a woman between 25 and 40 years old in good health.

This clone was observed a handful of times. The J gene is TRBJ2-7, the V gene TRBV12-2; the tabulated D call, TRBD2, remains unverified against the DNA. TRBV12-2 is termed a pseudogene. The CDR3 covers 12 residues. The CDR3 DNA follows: TGTGCAAGTCGCCCGGGGGTCTACGAGCAGTACTTC. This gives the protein CASRPGVYEQYF.

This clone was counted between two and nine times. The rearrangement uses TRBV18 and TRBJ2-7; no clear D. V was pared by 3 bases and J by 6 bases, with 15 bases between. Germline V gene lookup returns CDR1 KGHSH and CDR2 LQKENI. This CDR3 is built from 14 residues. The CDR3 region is CASSPTPGLSEQYF. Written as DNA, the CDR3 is TGTGCCAGCTCACCTACGCCCGGGTTGTCCGAGCAGTACTTC.

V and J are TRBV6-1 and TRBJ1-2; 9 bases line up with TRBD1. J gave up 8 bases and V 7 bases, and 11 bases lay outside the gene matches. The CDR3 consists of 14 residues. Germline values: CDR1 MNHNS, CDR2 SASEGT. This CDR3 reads CASNPLQGAQGYTF. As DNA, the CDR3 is TGTGCCAGCAATCCCCTACAGGGGGCGCAAGGCTACACCTTC.

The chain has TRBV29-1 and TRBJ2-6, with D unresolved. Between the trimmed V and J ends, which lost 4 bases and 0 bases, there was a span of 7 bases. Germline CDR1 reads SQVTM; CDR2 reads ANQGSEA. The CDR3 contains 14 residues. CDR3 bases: TGCAGCGTTGTCGAAAGCTCTGGGGCCAACGTCCTGACTTTC. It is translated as CSVVESSGANVLTF. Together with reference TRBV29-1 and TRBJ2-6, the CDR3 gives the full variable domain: SAVISQKPSRDICQRGTSLTIQCQVDSQVTMMFWYRQQPGQSLTLIATANQGSEATYESGFVIDKFPISRPNLTFSTLTVSNMSPEDSSIYLCSVVESSGANVLTFGAGSRLTVL.

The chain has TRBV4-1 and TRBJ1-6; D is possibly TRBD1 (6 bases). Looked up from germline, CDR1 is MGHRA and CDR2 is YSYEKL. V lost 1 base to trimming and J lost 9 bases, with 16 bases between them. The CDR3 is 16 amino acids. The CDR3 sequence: CASSQASVGASSPLHF. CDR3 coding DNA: TGCGCCAGCAGCCAAGCAAGCGTGGGGGCTTCTTCACCCCTCCACTTT.

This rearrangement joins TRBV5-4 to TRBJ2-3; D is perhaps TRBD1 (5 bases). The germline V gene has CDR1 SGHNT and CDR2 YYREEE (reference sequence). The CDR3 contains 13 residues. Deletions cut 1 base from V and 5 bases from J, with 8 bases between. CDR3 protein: CASSLYQGDTQYF. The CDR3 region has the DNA TGTGCCAGCAGCTTGTACCAGGGAGATACGCAGTATTTT.

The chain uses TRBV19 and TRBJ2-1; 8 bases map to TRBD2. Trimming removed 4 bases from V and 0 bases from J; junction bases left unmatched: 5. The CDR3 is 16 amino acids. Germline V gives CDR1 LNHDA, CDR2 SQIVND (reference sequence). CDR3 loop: CASSSGRTFSYNEQFF. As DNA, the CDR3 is TGTGCCAGTAGTAGCGGGAGGACCTTCTCCTACAATGAGCAGTTCTTC.

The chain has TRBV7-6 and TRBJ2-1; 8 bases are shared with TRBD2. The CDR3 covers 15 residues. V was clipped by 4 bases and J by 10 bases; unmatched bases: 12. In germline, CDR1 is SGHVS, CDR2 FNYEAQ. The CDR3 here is CASSYTSGPASEQFF. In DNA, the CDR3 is TGTGCCAGCAGCTATACTAGCGGCCCAGCGTCGGAGCAGTTCTTC.

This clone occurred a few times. The DNA for the CDR3 is TGTGCCAGCAGCGTAGGGGGGTCGGGACCTGAAGCTTTCTTT. Translating gives CASSVGGSGPEAFF. This chain joins TRBV9 and TRBJ1-1, with D possibly TRBD1 on 5 matching bases. Trimming cost V 0 bases and J 6 bases, with 12 bases left between them. Germline lookup yields CDR1 SGDLS and CDR2 YYNGEE. The CDR3 sequence is 14 residues long.

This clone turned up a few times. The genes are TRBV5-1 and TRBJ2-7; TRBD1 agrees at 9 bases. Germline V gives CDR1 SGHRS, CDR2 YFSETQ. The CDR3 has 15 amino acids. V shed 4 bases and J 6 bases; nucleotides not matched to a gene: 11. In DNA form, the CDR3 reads TGCGCCAGCAGCCTGGGTCTAGACAGGGGGTCCGAGCAGTACTTC. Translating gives CASSLGLDRGSEQYF. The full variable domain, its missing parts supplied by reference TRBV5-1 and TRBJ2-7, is KAGVTQTPRYLIKTRGQQVTLSCSPISGHRSVSWYQQTPGQGLQFLFEYFSETQRNKGNFPGRFSGRQFSNSRSEMNVSTLELGDSALYLCASSLGLDRGSEQYFGPGTRLTVT.

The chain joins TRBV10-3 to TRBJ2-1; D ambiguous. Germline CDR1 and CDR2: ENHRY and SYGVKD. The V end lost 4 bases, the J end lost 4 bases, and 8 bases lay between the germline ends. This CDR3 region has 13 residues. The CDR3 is CAISGSNYNEQFF. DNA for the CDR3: TGTGCCATCAGTGGCTCAAATTACAATGAGCAGTTCTTC.

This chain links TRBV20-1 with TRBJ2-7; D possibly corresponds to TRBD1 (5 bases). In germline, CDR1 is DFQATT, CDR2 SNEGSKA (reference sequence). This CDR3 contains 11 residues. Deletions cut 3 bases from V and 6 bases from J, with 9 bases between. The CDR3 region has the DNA TGCAGTGCTAGCGCAGGGCGCGAGCAGTACTTC. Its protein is CSASAGREQYF.

The CDR3: CSSPQLDEQFF. DNA for the CDR3: TGCAGTTCACCCCAGCTCGATGAGCAGTTCTTC. The chain links TRBV20-1 to TRBJ2-1, with D unclear. CDR3 length equals 11 residues. V was trimmed by 8 bases and J by 8 bases, leaving 13 bases between them. The germline CDR1 and CDR2 sequences are DFQATT and SNEGSKA (reference sequence).

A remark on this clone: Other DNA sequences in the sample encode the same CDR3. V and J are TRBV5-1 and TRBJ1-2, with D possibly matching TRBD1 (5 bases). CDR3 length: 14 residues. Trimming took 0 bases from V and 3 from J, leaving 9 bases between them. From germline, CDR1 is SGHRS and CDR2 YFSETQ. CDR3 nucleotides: TGCGCCAGCAGCTTGGCTGGAGGGGACTATGGCTACACCTTC. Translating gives CASSLAGGDYGYTF.

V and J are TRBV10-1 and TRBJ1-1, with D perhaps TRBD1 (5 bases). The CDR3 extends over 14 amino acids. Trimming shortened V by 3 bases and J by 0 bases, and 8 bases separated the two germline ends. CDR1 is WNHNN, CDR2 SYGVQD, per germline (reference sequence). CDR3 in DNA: TGCGCCAGCAGTGATGGCAGGGTGAACACTGAAGCTTTCTTT. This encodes CASSDGRVNTEAFF.

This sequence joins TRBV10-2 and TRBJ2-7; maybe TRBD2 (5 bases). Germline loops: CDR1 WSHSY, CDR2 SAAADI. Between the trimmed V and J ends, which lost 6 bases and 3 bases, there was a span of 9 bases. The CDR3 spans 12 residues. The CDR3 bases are TGCGCCAGCAGGGCTAGCCACTACGAGCAGTACTTC. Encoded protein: CASRASHYEQYF.

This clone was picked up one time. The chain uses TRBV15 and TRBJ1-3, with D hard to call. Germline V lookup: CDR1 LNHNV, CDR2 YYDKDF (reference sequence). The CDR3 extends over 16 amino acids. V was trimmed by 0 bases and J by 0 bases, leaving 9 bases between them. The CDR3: CATSREGIRSGNTIYF. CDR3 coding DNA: TGTGCCACCAGCAGAGAGGGGATTCGCTCTGGAAACACCATATATTTT. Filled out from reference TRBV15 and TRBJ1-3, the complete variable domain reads DAMVIQNPRYQVTQFGKPVTLSCSQTLNHNVMYWYQQKSSQAPKLLFHYYDKDFNNEADTPDNFQSRRPNTSFCFLDIRSPGLGDTAMYLCATSREGIRSGNTIYFGEGSWLTVV.

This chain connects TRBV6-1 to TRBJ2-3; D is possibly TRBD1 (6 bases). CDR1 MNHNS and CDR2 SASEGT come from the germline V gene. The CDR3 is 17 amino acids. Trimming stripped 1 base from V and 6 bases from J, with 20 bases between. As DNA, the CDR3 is TGTGCCAGCAGTGAAGAGGGGGAACTCTGGACTCTGGATACGCAGTATTTT. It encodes CASSEEGELWTLDTQYF.

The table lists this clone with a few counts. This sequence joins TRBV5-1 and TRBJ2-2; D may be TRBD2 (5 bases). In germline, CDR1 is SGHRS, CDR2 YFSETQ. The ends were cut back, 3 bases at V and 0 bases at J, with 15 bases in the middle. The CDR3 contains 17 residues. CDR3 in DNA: TGCGCCAGCAGCTCGACCCCGACGGGGTCGAACACCGGGGAGCTGTTTTTT. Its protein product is CASSSTPTGSNTGELFF.

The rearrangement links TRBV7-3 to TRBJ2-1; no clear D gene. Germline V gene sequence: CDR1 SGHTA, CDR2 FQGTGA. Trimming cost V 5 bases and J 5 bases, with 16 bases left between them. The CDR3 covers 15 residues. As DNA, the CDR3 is TGTGCCAGCAGCGTCCAACCCTTGGCAGACAATGAGCAGTTCTTC. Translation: CASSVQPLADNEQFF. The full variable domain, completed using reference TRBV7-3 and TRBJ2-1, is GAGVSQTPSNKVTEKGKYVELRCDPISGHTALYWYRQSLGQGPEFLIYFQGTGAADDSGLPNDRFFAVRPEGSVSTLKIQRTERGDSAVYLCASSVQPLADNEQFFGPGTRLTVL.

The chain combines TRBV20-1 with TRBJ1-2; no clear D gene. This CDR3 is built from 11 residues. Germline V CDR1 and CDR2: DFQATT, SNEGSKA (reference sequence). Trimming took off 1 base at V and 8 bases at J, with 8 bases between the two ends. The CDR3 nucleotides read TGCAGTGCTAGAGTGGTTAGAGGCTACACCTTC. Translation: CSARVVRGYTF.

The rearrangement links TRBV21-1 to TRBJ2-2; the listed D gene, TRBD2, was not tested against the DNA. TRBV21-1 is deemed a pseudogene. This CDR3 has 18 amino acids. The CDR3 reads CASSKDLAGVRGTGELFF. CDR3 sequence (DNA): TGTGCCAGCAGCAAAGATCTAGCGGGAGTACGGGGCACCGGGGAGCTGTTTTTT.